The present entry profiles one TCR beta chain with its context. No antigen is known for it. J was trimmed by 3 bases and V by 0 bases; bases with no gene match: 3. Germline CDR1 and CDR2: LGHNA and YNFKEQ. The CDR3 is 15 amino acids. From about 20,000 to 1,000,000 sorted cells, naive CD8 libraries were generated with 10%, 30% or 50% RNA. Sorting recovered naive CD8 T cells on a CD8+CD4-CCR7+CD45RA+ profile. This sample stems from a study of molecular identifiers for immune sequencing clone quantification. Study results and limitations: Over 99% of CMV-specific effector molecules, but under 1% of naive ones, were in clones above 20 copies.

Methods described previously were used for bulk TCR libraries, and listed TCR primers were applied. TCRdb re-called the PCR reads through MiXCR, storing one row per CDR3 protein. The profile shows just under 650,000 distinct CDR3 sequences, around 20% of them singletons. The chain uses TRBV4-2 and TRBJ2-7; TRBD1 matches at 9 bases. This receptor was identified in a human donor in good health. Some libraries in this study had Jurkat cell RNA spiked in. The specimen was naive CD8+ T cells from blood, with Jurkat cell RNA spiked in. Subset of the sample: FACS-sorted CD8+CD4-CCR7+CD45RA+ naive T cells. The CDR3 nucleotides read TGTGCCAGCAGCCAAGAAGGGACAGGGTGCTACGAGCAGTACTTC. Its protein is CASSQEGTGCYEQYF.